Sequencing of this T cell receptor beta chain was carried out in a study of neurological immune-mediated disorders (dated by TCRdb to about 2019). Concerning the study at large: Peripheral blood TCR-beta repertoires from patients with HTLV-I-associated myelopathy (HAM/TSP), patients with multiple sclerosis, and healthy controls were compared in the study using UMI-based sequencing. The roughly 99 TCR-beta libraries covered PBMC samples along with longitudinal samples, technical triplicates, and paired sorted CD4+ and CD8+ T-cell subsets. The cohort was made up of about 66 subjects, consisting of some 14 HAM/TSP patients, around 35 multiple sclerosis patients and about 20 healthy controls.

The research as a whole found: No identical CDR3 amino acid sequences were found to be shared among expanded clones across subjects, suggesting that TCR-beta repertoires were private in all groups. The highest TCR clonal expansion was observed in HAM/TSP patients, whereas the lowest was observed in MS patients, even when compared with healthy controls.

The sample holds many counts of this clonotype. The specificity of this receptor is unknown. The input lacks base qualities; no much larger clone sits a single base away. The healthy controls were volunteers from a blood bank in Maryland, USA. TCR libraries for sorted subsets were made from 950,000 to 1,000,000 sorted CD4+ or CD8+ T cells. Peripheral blood was subjected to Ficoll-Hypaque density gradient centrifugation to isolate PBMCs, which were then cryopreserved in liquid nitrogen. Paired sorted CD4+ and CD8+ subsets came from healthy controls, HAM/TSP patients and MS patients. cDNA was synthesized by template-switch 5'RACE using a primer with a 10-nucleotide random unique molecular identifier that tagged each TCR transcript. Every sequencing run yielded over 160 million TCR-beta sequences covering 15-18 subjects. The RNeasy kit was used for extraction of total RNA. The KAPA Real-time Library Amplification kit was used to amplify TCR-beta VDJ regions with primers for the TCR constant region and the 5'RACE anchor. A first PCR added sample indexes and Illumina adaptors, after which a second PCR increased the library yield. After purification with Ampure beads, the TCR product of roughly 650 bp was size-selected on a 2% E-gel SizeSelection system. Before pooling, library quality was assessed on a Bioanalyzer, concentration was determined with Qubit, and library quantification was performed with the Kapa Library Quantification kit. Paired-end 2 x 150 bp sequencing of the libraries was performed on an Illumina HiSeq 2500. To increase sequence diversity, roughly 24-30% phiX was spiked into each library pool. Turning to the authors' computational methods: The quality-filtered reads were processed with the UMI-based MiGEC pipeline, whose error correction step removed more than 90% of the raw TCR sequences. VDJ genes were aligned to IMGT germline references, and clonotypes were defined by unique CDR3 amino acid sequence plus V-J genes. Clonal expansion, Shannon diversity and CDR3 relatedness (CalcPairwiseDistances, ClusterSamples) were evaluated with VDJtools, and phylogenetic trees were built with CLCbio workbench. Expanded clones were defined as having at least 8 unique UMIs, based on coefficient-of-variation modelling across technical triplicates. Clones were called with MiXCR by TCRdb after fastp trimmed the public reads at Q25, and only in-frame beta chains were retained. Every CDR3 protein is listed once, alongside the most common genes and DNA of its rows. TCRdb, rather than the study authors, made the V and J calls. The sample includes fewer than 20,000 distinct CDR3 sequences, with around a tenth observed a single time. The ten largest clonotypes hold 25% to 30% of the sample.

The sequence came from a woman between 45 and 65 years old in good health. Specimen: CD8+ T cells from blood.

The nucleotide sequence reads TGTGCCAGCAGCTTAGGACTCTACAATGAGCAGTTCTTC. It codes for CASSLGLYNEQFF. The rearranged chain carries TRBV7-8 and TRBJ2-1, with no D gene named confidently. Sequences SGHVS (CDR1) and FQNEAQ (CDR2) are obtained from the germline V gene. V was cut back by 1 base and J by 3 bases, leaving a gap of 4 bases between them. The cysteine opens and the phenylalanine closes a CDR3 of 13 amino acids. Only the CDR3 part of the read is kept: 39 bases, read in frame from the first base.